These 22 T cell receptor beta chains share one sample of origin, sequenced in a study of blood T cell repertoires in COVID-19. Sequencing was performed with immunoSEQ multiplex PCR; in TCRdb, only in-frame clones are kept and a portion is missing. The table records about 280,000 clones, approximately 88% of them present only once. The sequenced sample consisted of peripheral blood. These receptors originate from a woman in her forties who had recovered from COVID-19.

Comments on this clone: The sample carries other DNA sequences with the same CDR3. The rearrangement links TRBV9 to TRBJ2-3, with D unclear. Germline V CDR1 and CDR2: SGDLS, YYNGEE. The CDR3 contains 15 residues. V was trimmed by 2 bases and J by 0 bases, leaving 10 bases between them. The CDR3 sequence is CASSVGGSSTDTQYF. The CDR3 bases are TGTGCCAGCAGCGTTGGCGGATCTAGCACAGATACGCAGTATTTT.

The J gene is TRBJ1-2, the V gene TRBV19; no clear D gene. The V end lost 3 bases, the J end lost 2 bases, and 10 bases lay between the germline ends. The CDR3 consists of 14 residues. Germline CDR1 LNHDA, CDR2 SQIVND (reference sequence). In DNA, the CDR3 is TGTGCCAGTAGTATTCAGGCGGGGAACTATGGCTACACCTTC. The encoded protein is CASSIQAGNYGYTF.

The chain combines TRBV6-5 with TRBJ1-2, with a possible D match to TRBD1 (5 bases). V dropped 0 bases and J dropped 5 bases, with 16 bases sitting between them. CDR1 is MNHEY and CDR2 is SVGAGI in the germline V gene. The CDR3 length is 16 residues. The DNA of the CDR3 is TGTGCCAGCAGTTACTCGTGGAGGGGAGGAAGGTATGGCTACACCTTC. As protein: CASSYSWRGGRYGYTF.

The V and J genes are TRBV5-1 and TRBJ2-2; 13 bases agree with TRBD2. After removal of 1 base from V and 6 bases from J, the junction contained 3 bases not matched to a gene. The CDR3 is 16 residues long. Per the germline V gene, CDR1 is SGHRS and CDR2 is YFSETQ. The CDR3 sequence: CASSLSTSGRAGELFF. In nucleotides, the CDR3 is TGCGCCAGCAGCTTGAGTACTAGCGGGAGGGCCGGGGAGCTGTTTTTT.

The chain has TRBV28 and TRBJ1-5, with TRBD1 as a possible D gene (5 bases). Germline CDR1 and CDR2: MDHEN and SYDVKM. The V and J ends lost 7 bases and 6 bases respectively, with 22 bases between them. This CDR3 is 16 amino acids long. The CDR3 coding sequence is TGTGCCAGCAATCCCCAGCAGGGTAGGGCGAGTCAGCCCCAGCATTTT. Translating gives CASNPQQGRASQPQHF.

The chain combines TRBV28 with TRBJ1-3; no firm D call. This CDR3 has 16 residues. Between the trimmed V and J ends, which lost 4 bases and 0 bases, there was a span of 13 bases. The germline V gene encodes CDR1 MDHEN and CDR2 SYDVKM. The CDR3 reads CASSWAARISGNTIYF. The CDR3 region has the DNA TGTGCCAGCAGTTGGGCAGCCAGGATCTCTGGAAACACCATATATTTT.

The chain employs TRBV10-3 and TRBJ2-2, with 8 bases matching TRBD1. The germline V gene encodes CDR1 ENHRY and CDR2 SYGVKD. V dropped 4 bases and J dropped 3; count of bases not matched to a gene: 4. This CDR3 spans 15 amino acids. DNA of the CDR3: TGTGCCATCAGTGTAGACAGGGGAGACACCGGGGAGCTGTTTTTT. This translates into CAISVDRGDTGELFF.

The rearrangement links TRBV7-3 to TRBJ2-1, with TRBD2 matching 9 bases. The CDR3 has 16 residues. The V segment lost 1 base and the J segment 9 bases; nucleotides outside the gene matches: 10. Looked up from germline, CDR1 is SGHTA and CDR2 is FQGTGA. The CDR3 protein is CASSLNQREAGGEQFF. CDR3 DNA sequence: TGTGCCAGCAGCTTAAACCAGCGGGAGGCCGGCGGTGAGCAGTTCTTC.

The CDR3 sequence is CARPGLHYNEQFF. CDR3 in DNA: TGCGCCAGACCGGGACTACACTACAATGAGCAGTTCTTC. The gene calls are TRBV10-1 and TRBJ2-1; 7 positions agree with TRBD2. Trimming cost V 9 bases and J 3 bases; bases outside gene matches: 5. CDR1 and CDR2 (germline): WNHNN, SYGVQD (reference sequence). CDR3 length: 13 residues.

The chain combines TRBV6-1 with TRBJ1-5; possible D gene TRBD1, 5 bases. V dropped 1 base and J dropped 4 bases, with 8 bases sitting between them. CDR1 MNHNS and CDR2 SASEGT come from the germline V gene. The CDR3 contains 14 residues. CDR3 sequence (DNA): TGTGCCAGCAGTGAAGACCCAGGGAATCAGCCCCAGCATTTT. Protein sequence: CASSEDPGNQPQHF.

DNA of the CDR3: TGTGCCAGCAGCGTAGCCCAACTAGCGGGAGAATCAGATACGCAGTATTTT. Its translation: CASSVAQLAGESDTQYF. This chain joins TRBV9 and TRBJ2-3, with 11 bases that match TRBD2. CDR1 is SGDLS, CDR2 YYNGEE, per germline. The CDR3 has 17 amino acids. Trimming cost V 0 bases and J 4 bases; bases outside gene matches: 7.

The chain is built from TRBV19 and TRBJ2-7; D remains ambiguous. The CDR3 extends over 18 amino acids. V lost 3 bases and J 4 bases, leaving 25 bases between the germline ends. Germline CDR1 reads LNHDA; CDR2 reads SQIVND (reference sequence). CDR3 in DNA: TGTGCCAGTAGTATTTTTGAAAATCTCGAACTTCTACCATACGAGCAGTACTTC. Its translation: CASSIFENLELLPYEQYF.

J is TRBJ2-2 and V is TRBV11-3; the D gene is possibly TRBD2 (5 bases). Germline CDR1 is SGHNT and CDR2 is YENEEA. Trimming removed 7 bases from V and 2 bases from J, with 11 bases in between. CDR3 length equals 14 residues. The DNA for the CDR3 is TGTGCCAGCACTGAGGGTCACAACACCGGGGAGCTGTTTTTT. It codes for CASTEGHNTGELFF.

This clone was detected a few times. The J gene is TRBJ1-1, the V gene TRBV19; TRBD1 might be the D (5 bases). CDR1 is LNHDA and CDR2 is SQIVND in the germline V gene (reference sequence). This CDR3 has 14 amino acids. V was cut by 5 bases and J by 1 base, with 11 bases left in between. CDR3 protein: CASSLGLGNTEAFF. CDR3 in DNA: TGTGCCAGTAGTCTGGGACTGGGGAACACTGAAGCTTTCTTT.

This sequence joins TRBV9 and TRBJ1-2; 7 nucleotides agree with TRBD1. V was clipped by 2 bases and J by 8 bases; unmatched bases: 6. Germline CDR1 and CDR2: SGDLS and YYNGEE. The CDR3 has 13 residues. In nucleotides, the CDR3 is TGTGCCAGCAGCGTGACAGGGATTGGCGGCTACACCTTC. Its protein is CASSVTGIGGYTF.

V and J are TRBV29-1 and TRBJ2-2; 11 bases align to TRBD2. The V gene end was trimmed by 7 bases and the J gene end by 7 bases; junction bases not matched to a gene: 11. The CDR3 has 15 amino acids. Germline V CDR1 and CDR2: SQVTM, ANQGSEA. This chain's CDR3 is CSARTGTSGGGELFF. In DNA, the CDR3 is TGCAGCGCAAGGACGGGGACTAGCGGAGGCGGGGAGCTGTTTTTT.

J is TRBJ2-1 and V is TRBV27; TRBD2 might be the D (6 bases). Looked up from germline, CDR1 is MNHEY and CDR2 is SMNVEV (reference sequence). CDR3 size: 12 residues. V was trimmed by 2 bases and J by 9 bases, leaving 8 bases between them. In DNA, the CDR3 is TGTGCCAGCAGTTTAGGAGGGAGTGAGCAGTTCTTC. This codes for CASSLGGSEQFF.

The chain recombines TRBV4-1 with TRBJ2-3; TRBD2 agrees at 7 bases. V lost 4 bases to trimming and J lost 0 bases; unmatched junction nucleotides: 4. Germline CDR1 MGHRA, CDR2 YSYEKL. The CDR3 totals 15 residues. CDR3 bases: TGCGCCAGCAGCCGCGGACTAGATAGCACAGATACGCAGTATTTT. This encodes CASSRGLDSTDTQYF.

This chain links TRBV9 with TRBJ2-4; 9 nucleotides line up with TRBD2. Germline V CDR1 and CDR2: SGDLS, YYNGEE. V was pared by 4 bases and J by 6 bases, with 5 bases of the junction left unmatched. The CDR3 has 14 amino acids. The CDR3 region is CASSPTSGLNIQYF. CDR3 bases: TGTGCCAGCAGCCCGACTAGCGGTTTAAACATTCAGTACTTC.

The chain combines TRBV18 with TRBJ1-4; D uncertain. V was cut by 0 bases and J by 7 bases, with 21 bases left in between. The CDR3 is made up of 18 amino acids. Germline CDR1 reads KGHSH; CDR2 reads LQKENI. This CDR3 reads CASSPPGFLASDGEKLFF. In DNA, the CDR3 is TGTGCCAGCTCACCACCCGGGTTCCTGGCATCAGATGGTGAAAAACTGTTTTTT.

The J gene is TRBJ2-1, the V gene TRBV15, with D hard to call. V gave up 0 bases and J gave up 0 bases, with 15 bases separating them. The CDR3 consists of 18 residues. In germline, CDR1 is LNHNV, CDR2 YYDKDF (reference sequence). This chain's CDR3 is CATSRDLAAASSYNEQFF. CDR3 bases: TGTGCCACCAGCAGAGATCTCGCGGCGGCGAGCTCCTACAATGAGCAGTTCTTC.

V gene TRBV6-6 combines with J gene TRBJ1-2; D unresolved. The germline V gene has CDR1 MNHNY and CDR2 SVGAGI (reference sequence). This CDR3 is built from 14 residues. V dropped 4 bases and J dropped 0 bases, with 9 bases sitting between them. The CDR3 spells CASSSTTSNYGYTF. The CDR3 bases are TGTGCCAGCAGTTCGACAACCTCTAACTATGGCTACACCTTC.